The 26 T cell receptor beta chains presented below share a single source sample, sequenced in a study of low-dose radiotherapy and immunotherapy resistance in tumors. The time point denotes: after trial treatment. Treatment specified: LDRT plus nivolumab, ipilimumab, low-dose cyclophosphamide and aspirin (RACIN trial). With TRAV- and TRBV-specific primers, first-strand cDNA was made, covering the alpha and beta chains. PCR amplification of the TCRs was performed with Phusion for about 20 PCR cycles, and it relied on a constant-region primer together with a V-primer adapter. TCRdb fed the reads into MiXCR, producing one record per CDR3 protein. This table has about 100,000 distinct CDR3 sequences, less than 25% appearing once. The sequenced sample was PBMCs, obtained after low-dose radiotherapy plus immunotherapy. These receptor sequences come from a male donor with prostate cancer.

This clonotype was recorded at least ten times. This chain joins TRBV30 and TRBJ2-2; no firm D call. V was clipped by 4 bases and J by 7 bases, with 13 bases between them. CDR3 length equals 13 residues. Germline CDR1 GTSNPN, CDR2 SVGIG (reference sequence). The CDR3 loop is CAWNGGPSGELFF. Here the CDR3 DNA reads TGTGCCTGGAACGGCGGTCCCAGCGGGGAGCTGTTTTTT.

The table lists this clonotype with a few counts. A much bigger clone sits one base away, suggesting this may be a read error. J is TRBJ2-3 and V is TRBV2; 10 nucleotides align to TRBD1. The CDR3 is 16 residues long. Germline V gene sequence: CDR1 SNHLY, CDR2 FYNNEI. Here the CDR3 DNA reads TGTGCCAGCAGGACAGGGGGCGCGGCCCTTACAGAGACGCAGTATTTT. Translation gives CASRTGGAALTETQYF.

In this sample, this clonotype turned up many times. The genes are TRBV11-2 and TRBJ1-1, with TRBD1 as a possible D gene (5 bases). Germline assignment: CDR1 SGHAT and CDR2 FQNNGV. V lost 6 bases, J lost 7 bases, and 15 bases lay in between. This CDR3 region has 13 residues. As DNA, the CDR3 is TGTGCCAGCAGTACGCAGGTGGGGGGTGAAGCTTTCTTT. It is translated as CASSTQVGGEAFF.

This clonotype was recorded at least ten times. The CDR3 DNA sequence: TGTGCCAGCAGTTATGTTGCCTCCATGGGAAATGAGCAGTTCTTC. Protein sequence: CASSYVASMGNEQFF. The chain combines TRBV6-6 with TRBJ2-1; D not resolved. The germline gives CDR1 MNHNY, CDR2 SVGAGI (reference sequence). This CDR3 has 15 residues. Trimming took off 3 bases at V and 7 bases at J, with 16 bases between the two ends.

This clonotype was found many times. The chain combines TRBV27 with TRBJ2-7, with TRBD2 as a possible D gene (5 bases). This CDR3 is 13 amino acids long. CDR1 is MNHEY and CDR2 is SMNVEV in the germline V gene (reference sequence). Trimming removed 3 bases from V and 7 bases from J, with 13 bases in between. CDR3 region: CASSFSGFGEQYF. The CDR3 nucleotides are TGTGCCAGCAGTTTTTCGGGATTTGGGGAGCAGTACTTC.

The rearrangement links TRBV5-4 to TRBJ2-1, with D tentatively TRBD1 (5 bases). Between the trimmed V and J ends, which lost 0 bases and 6 bases, there was a span of 10 bases. The length of the CDR3 is 14 residues. The V gene's germline CDR1 is SGHNT and CDR2 YYREEE (reference sequence). The chain's CDR3 is CASSLVGASNEQFF. DNA for the CDR3: TGTGCCAGCAGCTTGGTTGGGGCTAGCAATGAGCAGTTCTTC. Variable domain in full (rest from reference TRBV5-4 and TRBJ2-1): ETGVTQSPTHLIKTRGQQVTLRCSSQSGHNTVSWYQQALGQGPQFIFQYYREEENGRGNFPPRFSGLQFPNYSSELNVNALELDDSALYLCASSLVGASNEQFFGPGTRLTVL.

This clonotype was counted ten times or more. The V and J genes are TRBV30 and TRBJ2-7; 9 bases are a match to TRBD2. After removal of 4 bases from V and 4 bases from J, the junction contained 5 bases not matched to a gene. In germline, CDR1 is GTSNPN, CDR2 SVGIG (reference sequence). This CDR3 has 13 residues. As DNA, the CDR3 is TGTGCCTGGATTCCCAGCGGGGGGTACGAGCAGTACTTC. It specifies CAWIPSGGYEQYF.

In its sample, this clonotype was seen many times. The rearrangement joins TRBV20-1 to TRBJ2-1; 9 bases fit TRBD2. J lost 3 bases, V lost 1 base, and 7 bases had no gene match. The CDR3 sequence is 16 residues long. Germline-derived CDR1 and CDR2 are DFQATT and SNEGSKA (reference sequence). The CDR3: CSARVPLAGIYNEQFF. The DNA for the CDR3 is TGCAGTGCTAGAGTTCCCCTAGCGGGGATCTACAATGAGCAGTTCTTC.

This clonotype was counted at least ten times. The J gene is TRBJ1-2, the V gene TRBV4-1; D gene unclear. The CDR3 is made up of 14 amino acids. V gave up 0 bases and J gave up 5 bases, with 10 bases separating them. In germline, CDR1 is MGHRA, CDR2 YSYEKL. CDR3 sequence: CASSQEWPAYGYTF. CDR3 nucleotide sequence: TGCGCCAGCAGCCAAGAGTGGCCTGCTTATGGCTACACCTTC.

This clonotype was counted many times. The chain recombines TRBV20-1 with TRBJ2-1, with 12 positions matching TRBD2. This CDR3 is 16 amino acids long. The V gene end was trimmed by 0 bases and the J gene end by 8 bases; junction bases not matched to a gene: 8. Germline V gene sequence: CDR1 DFQATT, CDR2 SNEGSKA (reference sequence). CDR3 coding DNA: TGCAGTGCTAGAGATCCTCTAGCGGGGGGGATCGATGAGCAGTTCTTC. Amino acid sequence: CSARDPLAGGIDEQFF.

The chain recombines TRBV28 with TRBJ2-2; 10 bases map to TRBD1. This CDR3 is 15 amino acids long. V dropped 10 bases and J dropped 7; count of bases not matched to a gene: 12. Germline V CDR1 and CDR2: MDHEN, SYDVKM. DNA for the CDR3: TGTGCCACGAGACCCGACAGGGGGCGCGTCGGGGAGCTGTTTTTT. Translating gives CATRPDRGRVGELFF.

V gene TRBV20-1 combines with J gene TRBJ2-7; D possibly corresponds to TRBD1 (6 bases). The CDR3 is 14 amino acids. CDR1 is DFQATT and CDR2 is SNEGSKA in the germline V gene (reference sequence). Trimming stripped 7 bases from V and 0 bases from J, with 16 bases between. The CDR3 spells CSGLGAGGSYEQYF. The DNA of the CDR3 is TGCAGTGGACTGGGGGCGGGTGGCTCCTACGAGCAGTACTTC.

This chain connects TRBV3-1 to TRBJ2-4; 9 positions agree with TRBD2. Unmatched junction bases numbered 4, after V lost 4 bases and J lost 0 bases. Germline CDR1 is LGHDT and CDR2 is YNNKEL (reference sequence). The CDR3 spans 16 residues. The CDR3 loop is CASSPSSGEAKNIQYF. The CDR3 coding sequence is TGTGCCAGCAGCCCGTCTAGCGGGGAAGCCAAAAACATTCAGTACTTC.

The chain combines TRBV4-3 with TRBJ1-5; tentatively, D is TRBD1 (5 bases). The V and J ends lost 0 bases and 0 bases respectively, with 9 bases between them. Per the germline V gene, CDR1 is LGHNA and CDR2 is YSLEER. The CDR3 extends over 16 amino acids. In nucleotides, the CDR3 is TGCGCCAGCAGCCAAGATCTTGGGGCTAGCAATCAGCCCCAGCATTTT. Translating gives CASSQDLGASNQPQHF.

This clonotype was counted many times. The V gene is TRBV6-2 or TRBV6-3, the J gene TRBJ2-6; 7 positions match TRBD1. Germline V lookup: CDR1 MNHEY, CDR2 SVGEGT. This CDR3 spans 16 amino acids. J was trimmed by 3 bases and V by 5 bases; bases with no gene match: 7. CDR3 nucleotide sequence: TGTGCCAGCAGTCACAGGGGAATAAGTGGGGCCAACGTCCTGACTTTC. Protein product: CASSHRGISGANVLTF.

This clonotype is labeled as medium-sized (0.01 to 0.1%). The chain has TRBV2 and TRBJ1-3; the D is unclear. Germline V CDR1 and CDR2: SNHLY, FYNNEI. V was clipped by 8 bases and J by 4 bases, with 9 bases between them. CDR3 size: 12 residues. CDR3 bases: TGTGCCAGCGGCAACCCGGGAAACACCATATATTTT. Amino acid sequence: CASGNPGNTIYF.

This clonotype was counted at least ten times. V usage is TRBV6-1 and J usage is TRBJ1-2, with a possible D match to TRBD1 (6 bases). Germline assignment: CDR1 MNHNS and CDR2 SASEGT. CDR3 length: 13 amino acids. With 7 bases removed from V and 8 bases from J, the gap between germline ends came to 17 bases. The CDR3 loop is CASTPDSPGGYTF. CDR3 DNA sequence: TGTGCCAGCACCCCGGACAGCCCCGGAGGCTACACCTTC.

This clonotype was seen repeatedly, ten times or more. The gene calls are TRBV7-2 and TRBJ1-3; D gene uncertain. The CDR3 length is 17 residues. Trimming stripped 3 bases from V and 0 bases from J, with 15 bases between. CDR1 and CDR2 (germline): SGHTA, FQGNSA. The CDR3 DNA follows: TGTGCCAGCAGCTTTGAAGTCCCGGAGTTCTCTGGAAACACCATATATTTT. Protein sequence: CASSFEVPEFSGNTIYF.

This clonotype came up many times. The chain combines TRBV14 with TRBJ1-2, with 9 bases lining up with TRBD1. Germline V gene lookup returns CDR1 SGHDN and CDR2 FVKESK. The trim removed 1 base at V and 5 bases at J, leaving 8 bases unmatched. The CDR3 has 16 residues. The CDR3 DNA sequence: TGTGCCAGCAGCCAAGGGTCCCCCGACAGGGGGTATGGCTACACCTTC. Its protein is CASSQGSPDRGYGYTF.

This clonotype was recorded at least ten times. The J gene is TRBJ2-5, the V gene TRBV29-1; D is ambiguous. Per germline, CDR1 SQVTM and CDR2 ANQGSEA. The CDR3 spans 13 residues. Trimming removed 1 base from V and 5 bases from J, with 11 bases in between. For the CDR3, the DNA is TGCAGCGTTGAAGGCAGACTTGGGGAGACCCAGTACTTC. Its protein product is CSVEGRLGETQYF. Full variable domain (outside the CDR3, taken from reference TRBV29-1 and TRBJ2-5): SAVISQKPSRDICQRGTSLTIQCQVDSQVTMMFWYRQQPGQSLTLIATANQGSEATYESGFVIDKFPISRPNLTFSTLTVSNMSPEDSSIYLCSVEGRLGETQYFGPGTRLLVL.

The table lists this clonotype with many counts. The gene calls are TRBV19 and TRBJ2-1; possible D gene TRBD2, 7 bases. Trimming removed 5 bases at V and 0 bases at J, with 26 bases between. The length of the CDR3 is 20 residues. Germline V gene data show CDR1 as LNHDA and CDR2 as SQIVND (reference sequence). CDR3 loop: CASSGPRGGGLFSSYNEQFF. The CDR3 DNA is TGTGCCAGTAGTGGTCCTAGGGGAGGGGGACTCTTTAGCTCCTACAATGAGCAGTTCTTC.

This clonotype was detected many times. This chain links TRBV21-1 with TRBJ1-6. TRBV21-1 is given as a pseudogene. The CDR3 extends over 16 amino acids. The CDR3 sequence is CASVQDFRSYNSPLHF. The CDR3 DNA reads TGTGCCAGCGTGCAGGACTTCCGCTCCTATAATTCACCCCTCCACTTT.

This clonotype has a count of ten or more. The rearrangement links TRBV7-9 to TRBJ2-7; tentatively, D is TRBD1 or TRBD2 (6 bases each). V was cut by 4 bases and J by 5 bases, with 15 bases left in between. The germline V gene encodes CDR1 SEHNR and CDR2 FQNEAQ (reference sequence). CDR3 length equals 14 residues. CDR3 coding DNA: TGTGCCAGCAGCTGGGGGGCAGGGCGGGACGAGCAGTACTTC. Protein: CASSWGAGRDEQYF.

The CDR3: CASSYRPGTGREQFF. The CDR3 coding sequence is TGTGCCAGCAGTTACCGACCCGGGACAGGGAGAGAGCAGTTCTTC. The gene calls are TRBV6-6 and TRBJ2-1; TRBD1 matches at 9 bases. Germline CDR1 is MNHNY and CDR2 is SVGAGI (reference sequence). After removal of 2 bases from V and 10 bases from J, the junction contained 9 bases not matched to a gene. The CDR3 spans 15 residues.

The rearrangement joins TRBV5-1 to TRBJ1-5, with D hard to call. The germline V gene encodes CDR1 SGHRS and CDR2 YFSETQ. The V and J ends lost 4 bases and 9 bases respectively, with 5 bases between them. This CDR3 contains 10 residues. CDR3 coding DNA: TGCGCCAGCAGCACTCGGCCCCAGCATTTT. Its translation: CASSTRPQHF.

This clonotype was recorded at least ten times. This rearrangement joins TRBV25-1 to TRBJ2-1, with D perhaps being TRBD1 or TRBD2 (5 bases each). Germline assignment: CDR1 MGHDK and CDR2 SYGVNS. With 7 bases removed from V and 8 bases from J, the gap between germline ends came to 21 bases. The CDR3 is 15 amino acids. As DNA, the CDR3 is TGTGCCAGCACGGCCAGAAGGTCAGGGACGTATGAGCAGTTCTTC. As protein: CASTARRSGTYEQFF.